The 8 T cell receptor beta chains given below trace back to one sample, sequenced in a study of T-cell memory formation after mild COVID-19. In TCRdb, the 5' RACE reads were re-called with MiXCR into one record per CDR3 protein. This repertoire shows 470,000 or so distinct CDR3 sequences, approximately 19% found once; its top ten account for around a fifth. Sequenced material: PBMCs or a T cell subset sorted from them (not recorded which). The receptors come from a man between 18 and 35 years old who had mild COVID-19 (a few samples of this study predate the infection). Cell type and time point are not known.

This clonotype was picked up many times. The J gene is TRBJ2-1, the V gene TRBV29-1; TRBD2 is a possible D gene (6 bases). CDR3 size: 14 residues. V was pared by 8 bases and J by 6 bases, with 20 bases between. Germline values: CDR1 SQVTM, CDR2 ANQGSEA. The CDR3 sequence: CSFGAAGTGNEQFF. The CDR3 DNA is TGCAGCTTCGGGGCGGCGGGGACGGGCAATGAGCAGTTCTTC.

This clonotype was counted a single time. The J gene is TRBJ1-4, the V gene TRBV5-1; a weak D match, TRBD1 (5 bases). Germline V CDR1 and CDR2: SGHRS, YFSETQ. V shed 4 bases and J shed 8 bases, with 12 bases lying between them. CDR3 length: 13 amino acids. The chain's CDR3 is CASSKGTGEKLFF. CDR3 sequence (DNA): TGCGCCAGCAGCAAAGGGACGGGCGAAAAACTGTTTTTT.

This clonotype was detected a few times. CDR3 loop: CASSIKSFYGYTF. As DNA, the CDR3 is TGTGCCAGTAGTATCAAAAGTTTTTATGGCTACACCTTC. This chain connects TRBV19 to TRBJ1-2; the D is unclear. The CDR3 runs 13 residues. Deletions cut 3 bases from V and 5 bases from J, with 10 bases between. CDR1 and CDR2 (germline): LNHDA, SQIVND (reference sequence).

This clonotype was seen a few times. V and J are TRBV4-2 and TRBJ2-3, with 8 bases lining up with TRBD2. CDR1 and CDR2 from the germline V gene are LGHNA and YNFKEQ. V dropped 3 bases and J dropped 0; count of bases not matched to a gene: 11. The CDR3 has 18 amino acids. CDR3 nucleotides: TGTGCCAGCAGCCAGGAGAGAACTAGCGGACGTAGCACAGATACGCAGTATTTT. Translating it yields CASSQERTSGRSTDTQYF.

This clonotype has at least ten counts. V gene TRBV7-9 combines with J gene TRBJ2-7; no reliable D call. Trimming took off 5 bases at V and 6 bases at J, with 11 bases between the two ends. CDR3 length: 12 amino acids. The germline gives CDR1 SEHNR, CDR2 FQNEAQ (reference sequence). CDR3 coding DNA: TGTGCCAGCAGCCCCCCAGGTTCCGAGCAGTACTTC. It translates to CASSPPGSEQYF.

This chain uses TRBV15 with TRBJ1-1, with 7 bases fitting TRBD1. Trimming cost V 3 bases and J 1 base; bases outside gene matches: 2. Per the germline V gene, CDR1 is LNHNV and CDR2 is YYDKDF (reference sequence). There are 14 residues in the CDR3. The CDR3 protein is CATSSAGGNTEAFF. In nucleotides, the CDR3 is TGTGCCACCAGCAGCGCAGGGGGGAACACTGAAGCTTTCTTT.

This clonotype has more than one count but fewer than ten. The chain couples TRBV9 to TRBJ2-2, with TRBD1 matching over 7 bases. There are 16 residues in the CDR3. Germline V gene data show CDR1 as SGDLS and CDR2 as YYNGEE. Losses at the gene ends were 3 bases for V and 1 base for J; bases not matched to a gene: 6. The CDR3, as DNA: TGTGCCAGCAGCGGTAGACAGGGATGGAACACCGGGGAGCTGTTTTTT. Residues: CASSGRQGWNTGELFF. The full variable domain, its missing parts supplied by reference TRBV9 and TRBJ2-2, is DSGVTQTPKHLITATGQRVTLRCSPRSGDLSVYWYQQSLDQGLQFLIQYYNGEERAKGNILERFSAQQFPDLHSELNLSSLELGDSALYFCASSGRQGWNTGELFFGEGSRLTVL.

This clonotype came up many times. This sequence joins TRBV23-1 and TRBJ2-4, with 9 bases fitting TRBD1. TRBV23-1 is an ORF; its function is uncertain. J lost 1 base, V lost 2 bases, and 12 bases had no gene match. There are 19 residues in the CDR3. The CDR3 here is CASSQTGTGYLSAKNIQYF. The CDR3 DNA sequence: TGCGCCAGCAGTCAAACTGGGACAGGGTATTTAAGCGCCAAAAACATTCAGTACTTC.